This TCR beta chain was identified in a study of T cell changes during pregnancy in multiple sclerosis. CDR1 is MNHNS, CDR2 SASEGT, per germline. The CDR3 totals 14 residues. V dropped 4 bases and J dropped 0 bases, with 9 bases sitting between them. Here immunoSEQ multiplex PCR was the method, and the copy in TCRdb shows in-frame clones only, minus some. The sample consists of tens of thousands of clones, roughly 88% of them appearing once. Sequenced here: peripheral blood, sampled in the first trimester of pregnancy. The receptor was isolated from a female donor with multiple sclerosis, enrolled in a pregnancy study. The chain has TRBV6-1 and TRBJ1-1, with D unclear. CDR3 protein: CASSARLVNTEAFF. DNA for the CDR3: TGTGCCAGCAGTGCCCGACTGGTGAACACTGAAGCTTTCTTT.